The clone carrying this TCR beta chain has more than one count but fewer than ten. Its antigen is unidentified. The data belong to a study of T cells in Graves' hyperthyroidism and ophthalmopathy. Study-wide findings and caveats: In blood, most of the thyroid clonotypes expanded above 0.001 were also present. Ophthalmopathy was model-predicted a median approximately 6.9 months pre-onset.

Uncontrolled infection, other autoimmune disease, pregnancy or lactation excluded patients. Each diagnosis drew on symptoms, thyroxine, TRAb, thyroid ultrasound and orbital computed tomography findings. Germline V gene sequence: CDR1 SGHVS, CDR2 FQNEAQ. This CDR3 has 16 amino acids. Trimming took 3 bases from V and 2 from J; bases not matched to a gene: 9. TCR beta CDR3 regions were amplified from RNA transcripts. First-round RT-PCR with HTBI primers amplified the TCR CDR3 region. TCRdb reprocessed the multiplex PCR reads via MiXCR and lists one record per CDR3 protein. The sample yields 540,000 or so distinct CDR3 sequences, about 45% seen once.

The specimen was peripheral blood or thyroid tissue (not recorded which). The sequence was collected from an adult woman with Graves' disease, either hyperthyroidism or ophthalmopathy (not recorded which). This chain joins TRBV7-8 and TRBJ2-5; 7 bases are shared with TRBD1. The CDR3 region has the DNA TGTGCCAGCAGCTTTGTGCGTGGCAGGGGGCAAGAGACCCAGTACTTC. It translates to CASSFVRGRGQETQYF.